The clone carrying this TCR beta chain was seen at least ten times. Its antigen remains unidentified. TCRdb re-called the 5' RACE reads with MiXCR, one entry per CDR3 protein. The profile shows about 46,000 distinct CDR3 sequences, roughly 5% of them singletons. Trimming removed 1 base at V and 3 bases at J, with 6 bases between. Germline V CDR1 and CDR2: SGHAT, FQNNGV. CDR3 length: 13 amino acids. This entry is derived from a study of early T cells in non-severe SARS-CoV-2 infection. Regarding the study as a whole: VDJdb-based matching was biased toward anti-spike CD8 responses and missed private and CD4 specificities.

The sequencing used whole blood, collected at baseline. The chain joins TRBV11-2 to TRBJ1-1; no definite D call. The receptor comes from an adult who was a healthcare worker with PCR-confirmed SARS-CoV-2 infection or an uninfected control (not recorded which). This CDR3 reads CASSLGSYTEAFF. CDR3 coding DNA: TGTGCCAGCAGCTTAGGGTCCTACACTGAAGCTTTCTTT.